Sequencing of this T cell receptor beta chain was carried out in a study of shared clonotypes between healthy human individuals. The method was immunoSEQ multiplex PCR; TCRdb's version includes in-frame clones alone and lacks a portion of them. The sample records 1,100,000 or so clones, approximately 80% being singletons. This clone has a handful of counts. Each of the donors was a healthy adult who was HIV-negative and had not had a recent acute infection or vaccination. From CD4+ cells came CD45RA+ naive and CD45RA-negative memory subsets. The CDR3 runs 13 residues. Germline-derived CDR1 and CDR2 are SGHNT and YYREEE (reference sequence). The ends were cut back, 5 bases at V and 3 bases at J, with 11 bases in the middle.

What was sequenced was memory CD4+ T cells from PBMCs. The subset: CD45RA-negative fraction. The chain links TRBV5-4 to TRBJ2-5, with D perhaps TRBD1 (6 bases). The receptor was isolated from a man aged 18 to 30 in good health. Some clones in this sample may be carry-over from other donors' samples. The chain's CDR3 is CASRTNREETQYF. CDR3 bases: TGTGCCAGCAGGACGAACAGGGAAGAGACCCAGTACTTC.